This T cell receptor beta chain was captured in a study of T cells in localized non-small cell lung cancer (dated by TCRdb to 2020 to 2021). In the study overall: The study examined T cell repertoires in 236 patients with early-stage NSCLC and compared tumors with uninvolved tumor-adjacent lungs. NSCLC patients had a mean age of roughly 69 years, and more than 120 were male and about a hundred female. The cohort consisted of roughly 240 treatment-naive NSCLC patients whose localized lung tumors had been resected. Broader findings and caveats from the paper: A median of approximately 55 of the top 100 tumor clones were detected in paired uninvolved adjacent lung, and around 30 of these tumor clones were also found among the top 100 clones of the paired uninvolved adjacent lung. Because multi-region tumor sequencing was not done, intratumor heterogeneity could not be ruled out. Longer overall survival was associated with higher T cell density in blood, whereas shorter survival was associated with higher clonality in adjacent lung. Because the study design was exploratory, TCR variables were selected using unadjusted p-values without false-discovery rate correction. Uninvolved tumor-adjacent lung showed the highest T cell clonality, higher than tumor, which suggests more focused antigenic responses in the adjacent lung.

As for this clone: It has no known antigen specificity. Within one base of it there is no much larger clone, and no base qualities were kept.

At diagnosis, tumor, uninvolved tumor-adjacent lung and peripheral blood were collected and then preserved as a mix of FFPE and fresh-frozen material. For TCR repertoire profiling, blood samples were analyzed as peripheral blood mononuclear cells. TCR beta CDR3 regions were sequenced from DNA using the immunoSEQ Assay. The paper's processing steps were these. To compute T cell density, TCR beta template counts were normalized to usable DNA, which was estimated by amplifying housekeeping genes. The preseqR package was used to estimate richness by extrapolating to 400,000 templates for PBMC samples and to 120,000 templates for tissue samples. Clonality was defined as one minus Pielou's evenness. To identify tissue-enriched TCRs, differential abundance testing was run on productive amino-acid clonotypes with a minimum total count of 5 and an alpha of 0.1. The Jaccard Index and the Morisita Overlap Index were used to measure how much the repertoires overlapped between compartments. GLIPH grouped TCR beta CDR3s together with public tetramer-defined viral CDR3s, and a viral motif had to include at least three viral sequences and show V-gene enrichment. As stored in TCRdb, this immuneACCESS dataset retains in-frame rearrangements with V and J assigned. A fraction of the clones does not appear; measured against another copy, unresolved V genes explain less than half of the discrepancy, and the remainder lacks a known reason. The DNA gave D and trimming, while V, J and clone size come from that table. Across this sample there are about 52,000 clones, with roughly 88% seen only once. The ten largest clones add up to 15% to 20% of the sample.

Trimming leaves V shorter by 2 bases and J shorter by 1 base, with the junction holding 4 bases beyond the gene matches. The germline V gene encodes CDR1 SGHKS and CDR2 YYEKEE (reference sequence). The CDR3 numbers 16 residues from cysteine through phenylalanine. Kept here is only the CDR3 DNA, which spans 48 bases and is read in frame from base 1. Material: peripheral blood, obtained before any cancer treatment. The chain is made from TRBV5-5 and TRBJ2-5, with 11 bases matching TRBD1. The source of this sequence is a male donor aged 60 or over with stage III squamous cell lung carcinoma. In nucleotide form, the sequence is TGTGCCAGCAGCTTAGGGACAGGGGGAACCCAAGAGACCCAGTACTTC. It encodes CASSLGTGGTQETQYF.